The subject of this entry is one T cell receptor (beta chain). The entry originates in a study of blood T cell repertoires in COVID-19. Study as a whole: Italy, Spain and the United States were the sources of the convalescent and acute COVID-19 samples. PBMCs, B-cell-depleted T cells, or T cells were the source of the cDNA or gDNA that made up the material.

In the original processing: The assay estimated nucleated cells by amplifying reference gene primers. Clones were read by immunoSEQ multiplex PCR, and TCRdb kept only the in-frame ones, dropping some. D and trimming come from the DNA, and the V and J calls and clone size come from that table. The profile shows a few hundred thousand clones, roughly 84% of them singletons. CDR1 is SQVTM, CDR2 ANQGSEA, per germline. The J segment lost 0 bases and the V segment lost 6 bases, leaving 5 bases of the junction unmatched. The CDR3 runs to 15 residues. The TCR was taken from a woman under 40 who had recovered from COVID-19. Input material: peripheral blood. The J gene is TRBJ1-6, the V gene TRBV29-1; 7 bases map to TRBD1. The DNA of the CDR3 is TGCAGCGTGACTCAGGGGGGCTCCTATAATTCACCCCTCCACTTT. This codes for CSVTQGGSYNSPLHF. Full variable domain (outside the CDR3, taken from reference TRBV29-1 and TRBJ1-6): SAVISQKPSRDICQRGTSLTIQCQVDSQVTMMFWYRQQPGQSLTLIATANQGSEATYESGFVIDKFPISRPNLTFSTLTVSNMSPEDSSIYLCSVTQGGSYNSPLHFGNGTRLTVT.